The 18 T cell receptor beta chains below were found in one sample sequenced in a study of blood T cell repertoires in COVID-19. Clones were read by immunoSEQ multiplex PCR, and TCRdb kept only the in-frame ones, dropping some. The sample shows around 140,000 clones, roughly 81% of them seen only once. Input material: PBMCs or T cells enriched from blood (not recorded which). These receptors were obtained from a woman between 45 and 60 years old with acute COVID-19.

This clone was recorded a few times. The chain couples TRBV5-7 to TRBJ2-3; D may be TRBD1 (5 bases). TRBV5-7 is an ORF, and what it does is uncertain. The CDR3 loop spans 15 amino acids. The V and J ends lost 1 base and 0 bases respectively, with 9 bases between them. The CDR3 region is CASSLKGFSTDTQYF. The CDR3 coding sequence is TGTGCCAGCAGCTTGAAGGGGTTTAGCACAGATACGCAGTATTTT.

This chain uses TRBV27 with TRBJ1-5; perhaps TRBD1 as D (5 bases). CDR1 and CDR2 (germline): MNHEY, SMNVEV (reference sequence). The CDR3 has 14 residues. Trimming left V 2 bases short and J 7 bases short, with 12 bases between. The CDR3 loop is CASSLVRGEQPQHF. CDR3 DNA: TGTGCCAGCAGTTTAGTAAGGGGTGAGCAGCCCCAGCATTTT.

This clone was counted a single time. This chain links TRBV19 with TRBJ2-2; weak D call: TRBD1 (5 bases). The germline V gene has CDR1 LNHDA and CDR2 SQIVND (reference sequence). V was trimmed by 4 bases and J by 1 base, leaving 7 bases between them. The CDR3 covers 14 residues. Here the CDR3 DNA reads TGTGCCAGTAGTAGGCAGGGGAACACCGGGGAGCTGTTTTTT. Encoded protein: CASSRQGNTGELFF.

V gene TRBV4-1 combines with J gene TRBJ2-1, with a possible D match to TRBD2 (7 bases). CDR1 is MGHRA, CDR2 YSYEKL, per germline. This CDR3 is built from 21 residues. Trimming shortened V by 5 bases and J by 7 bases, and 36 bases separated the two germline ends. The chain's CDR3 is CASSGRGGGSLAVRGRNEQFF. The CDR3 region has the DNA TGCGCCAGCAGCGGGAGAGGGGGGGGCTCTCTAGCGGTCCGAGGTAGGAATGAGCAGTTCTTC.

This chain joins TRBV10-3 and TRBJ2-7; D may be TRBD2 (6 bases). Germline V gene sequence: CDR1 ENHRY, CDR2 SYGVKD. Trimming pared 8 bases from V and 2 bases from J, leaving 13 bases between. This CDR3 region has 13 residues. The CDR3, as DNA: TGTGCCATCGGGGGGACGGACACCTACGAGCAGTACTTC. Translating it yields CAIGGTDTYEQYF.

The chain carries TRBV19 and TRBJ1-5; D remains ambiguous. Germline CDR1 and CDR2: LNHDA and SQIVND (reference sequence). Trimming left V 1 base short and J 6 bases short, with 10 bases between. This CDR3 has 14 residues. The DNA for the CDR3 is TGTGCCAGTAGTATAGCTTTGGCCGCTCAGCCCCAGCATTTT. This encodes CASSIALAAQPQHF.

CDR3 loop: CASSPSYRGRAVKLFF. CDR3 nucleotides: TGTGCCAGCAGCCCGAGTTACAGGGGGCGAGCGGTAAAACTGTTTTTT. The chain has TRBV3-1 (or the pseudogene TRBV3-2) and TRBJ1-4; the match to TRBD1 covers 9 bases. The CDR3 has 16 residues. Germline V gene sequence: CDR1 LGHDT, CDR2 YNNKEL (reference sequence). Losses at the gene ends were 4 bases for V and 10 bases for J; bases not matched to a gene: 13.

V gene TRBV5-4 combines with J gene TRBJ2-3; D gene uncertain. CDR3 length: 14 amino acids. In germline, CDR1 is SGHNT, CDR2 YYREEE (reference sequence). Trimming shortened V by 0 bases and J by 4 bases, and 9 bases separated the two germline ends. CDR3 DNA sequence: TGTGCCAGCAGCTTGGTAGTAGAGTCAGATACGCAGTATTTT. Protein sequence: CASSLVVESDTQYF.

This chain joins TRBV27 and TRBJ1-4; TRBD1 aligns across 8 bases. Trimming cost V 6 bases and J 6 bases; bases outside gene matches: 9. The length of the CDR3 is 15 residues. Germline values: CDR1 MNHEY, CDR2 SMNVEV (reference sequence). DNA of the CDR3: TGTGCCAGCAGCTTGCAGGGGGCATTATATGAAAAACTGTTTTTT. Protein: CASSLQGALYEKLFF.

V gene TRBV4-1 combines with J gene TRBJ2-2; D not resolved. The V end was cut by 4 bases, the J end by 0 bases, with 3 bases between. CDR3 length: 13 amino acids. Germline CDR1 is MGHRA and CDR2 is YSYEKL. In DNA, the CDR3 is TGCGCCAGCAGCCTCACGAACACCGGGGAGCTGTTTTTT. This codes for CASSLTNTGELFF.

The rearrangement joins TRBV11-3 to TRBJ2-1, with a possible D match to TRBD2 (5 bases). The V gene lost 7 bases and the J gene lost 3 bases, with 10 bases spanning the gap. This CDR3 is built from 13 residues. CDR1 is SGHNT, CDR2 YENEEA, per germline. In nucleotides, the CDR3 is TGTGCCAGCACAGGACTTTTCTACAATGAGCAGTTCTTC. Its translation is CASTGLFYNEQFF.

This clone was counted between two and nine times. The rearrangement joins TRBV28 to TRBJ1-4, with D perhaps matching TRBD1 (6 bases). Trimming left V 3 bases short and J 0 bases short, with 17 bases between. The CDR3 contains 18 residues. Germline V gives CDR1 MDHEN, CDR2 SYDVKM. The CDR3 sequence is CASSLGQGDITTNEKLFF. In DNA, the CDR3 is TGTGCCAGCAGTTTGGGACAAGGGGACATCACAACTAATGAAAAACTGTTTTTT. The variable domain in full, completed from reference TRBV28 and TRBJ1-4, reads DVKVTQSSRYLVKRTGEKVFLECVQDMDHENMFWYRQDPGLGLRLIYFSYDVKMKEKGDIPEGYSVSREKKERFSLILESASTNQTSMYLCASSLGQGDITTNEKLFFGSGTQLSVL.

V is TRBV11-2 and J is TRBJ2-1; TRBD2 matches 11 bases. CDR3 length equals 15 residues. Trimming cost V 5 bases and J 5 bases; bases outside gene matches: 5. Germline CDR1 reads SGHAT; CDR2 reads FQNNGV. CDR3 nucleotides: TGTGCCAGCAGCCCACTAGCGGGAGACAACAATGAGCAGTTCTTC. Residues: CASSPLAGDNNEQFF. Full variable domain (rest looked up from reference TRBV11-2 and TRBJ2-1): EAGVAQSPRYKIIEKRQSVAFWCNPISGHATLYWYQQILGQGPKLLIQFQNNGVVDDSQLPKDRFSAERLKGVDSTLKIQPAKLEDSAVYLCASSPLAGDNNEQFFGPGTRLTVL.

With regard to this clone: Other nucleotide sequences from this sample produce the same CDR3. The rearrangement uses TRBV12-5 and TRBJ2-1; 9 bases fit TRBD2. This CDR3 has 15 residues. J gave up 3 bases and V 3 bases, and 3 bases lay outside the gene matches. Germline-derived CDR1 and CDR2 are LGHNT and FRNRAP. The CDR3 DNA sequence: TGTGCTAGTGGTTTAATTAGCGGGAGCTACAATGAGCAGTTCTTC. Protein sequence: CASGLISGSYNEQFF.

This chain joins TRBV3-1 (or the pseudogene TRBV3-2) and TRBJ2-3, with 9 bases lining up with TRBD1. Germline trimming cut 5 bases from V and 5 bases from J; bases unmatched to any gene: 8. Germline V gives CDR1 LGHDT, CDR2 YNNKEL (reference sequence). This CDR3 is built from 15 residues. CDR3 region: CASSEQGAHRDTQYF. The CDR3 DNA reads as TGTGCCAGCAGCGAACAGGGGGCGCATAGAGATACGCAGTATTTT.

V gene TRBV20-1 combines with J gene TRBJ1-1, with 9 positions matching TRBD1. CDR3 length: 11 amino acids. CDR1 DFQATT and CDR2 SNEGSKA come from the germline V gene (reference sequence). V trimming: 6 bases; J trimming: 12 bases; junction bases outside the gene matches: 8. CDR3 sequence: CSAREGQGPFF. As DNA, the CDR3 is TGCAGTGCCAGGGAAGGACAGGGGCCTTTCTTT.

The rearrangement joins TRBV20-1 to TRBJ2-7; no definite D call. V lost 3 bases to trimming and J lost 4 bases, with 7 bases between them. This CDR3 region has 11 residues. CDR1 is DFQATT, CDR2 SNEGSKA, per germline (reference sequence). The DNA for the CDR3 is TGCAGTGCTAGTAGCAGGTACGAGCAGTACTTC. Translating it yields CSASSRYEQYF.

This rearrangement joins TRBV5-1 to TRBJ2-2; 9 bases fit TRBD1. The CDR3 covers 15 residues. V dropped 4 bases and J dropped 1; count of bases not matched to a gene: 2. Germline CDR1 SGHRS, CDR2 YFSETQ. CDR3 sequence: CASSRGQGNTGELFF. DNA for the CDR3: TGCGCCAGCAGCAGGGGACAGGGGAACACCGGGGAGCTGTTTTTT.